Below, 23 T cell receptor beta chains from the same sample are listed, as sequenced in a study of shared clonotypes between healthy human individuals. Here immunoSEQ multiplex PCR was the method, and the copy in TCRdb shows in-frame clones only, minus some. The sample has approximately 640,000 clones, 72% seen once; the top ten hold 1.8%. The sample taken for sequencing was memory CD4+ T cells sorted from blood. The sample's subset: CD45RA-negative fraction. Receptors originate from a woman aged 25 to 39 in good health.

The chain combines TRBV9 with TRBJ2-2; D is unclear. Germline V lookup: CDR1 SGDLS, CDR2 YYNGEE. The CDR3 contains 15 residues. V lost 0 bases and J 2 bases, leaving 8 bases between the germline ends. CDR3 in DNA: TGTGCCAGCAGCGTAGGGTACCTAAACACCGGGGAGCTGTTTTTT. Protein sequence: CASSVGYLNTGELFF.

The rearrangement uses TRBV5-1 and TRBJ1-2; the D gene is possibly TRBD1 (5 bases). The germline V gene encodes CDR1 SGHRS and CDR2 YFSETQ. V shed 0 bases and J shed 4 bases, with 16 bases lying between them. The CDR3 consists of 16 residues. CDR3 nucleotides: TGCGCCAGCAGCTTGGGCGAAACCGGGGGTCCCTATGGCTACACCTTC. Translating gives CASSLGETGGPYGYTF.

The chain joins TRBV7-9 to TRBJ1-2, with 8 bases lining up with TRBD1. CDR1 is SEHNR and CDR2 is FQNEAQ in the germline V gene (reference sequence). The CDR3 totals 13 residues. After removal of 8 bases from V and 9 bases from J, the junction contained 11 bases not matched to a gene. CDR3 residues: CASGEGQGGSYTF. As DNA, the CDR3 is TGTGCCAGCGGGGAAGGACAGGGTGGTAGCTACACCTTC.

This clone has just a few counts. Different DNA sequences within this sample yield the same CDR3. This sequence joins TRBV6-1 and TRBJ2-6, with unresolved D. CDR3 size: 15 residues. V was cut by 3 bases and J by 2 bases, with 8 bases left in between. Per germline, CDR1 MNHNS and CDR2 SASEGT. The CDR3 nucleotides read TGTGCCAGCAGTGACCAAGGAACTGGGGCCAACGTCCTGACTTTC. This sequence encodes CASSDQGTGANVLTF.

This sequence joins TRBV7-9 and TRBJ1-3, with TRBD1 identical over 8 bases. The CDR3 extends over 14 amino acids. The V segment lost 7 bases and the J segment 4 bases; nucleotides outside the gene matches: 6. Germline CDR1 reads SEHNR; CDR2 reads FQNEAQ (reference sequence). Here the CDR3 DNA reads TGTGCCAGCAATGACAGGGGTAACGGAAACACCATATATTTT. The encoded protein is CASNDRGNGNTIYF. Variable domain in full (rest from reference TRBV7-9 and TRBJ1-3): DTGVSQNPRHKITKRGQNVTFRCDPISEHNRLYWYRQTLGQGPEFLTYFQNEAQLEKSRLLSDRFSAERPKGSFSTLEIQRTEQGDSAMYLCASNDRGNGNTIYFGEGSWLTVV.

The CDR3 DNA reads as TGTGCCAGCAGTCCACAGACAGGGGAAGGCTACACCTTC. Encoded protein: CASSPQTGEGYTF. The chain combines TRBV27 with TRBJ1-2, with 8 nucleotides matching TRBD1. The junction had 7 bases not matched to a gene; V was cut back by 5 bases and J by 8 bases. Germline CDR1 reads MNHEY; CDR2 reads SMNVEV (reference sequence). The CDR3 length is 13 residues.

V gene TRBV5-1 combines with J gene TRBJ2-7, with 11 nucleotides matching TRBD1. Germline trimming cut 4 bases from V and 7 bases from J; bases unmatched to any gene: 13. In germline, CDR1 is SGHRS, CDR2 YFSETQ. This CDR3 is built from 16 residues. CDR3 coding DNA: TGCGCCAGCAGCAACCGGCCCGGGACAGGGGGTGGAGAGCAGTACTTC. Residues: CASSNRPGTGGGEQYF.

This clone was found many times. The rearrangement links TRBV18 to TRBJ2-6; a weak D match, TRBD1 (6 bases). The CDR3 totals 19 residues. Germline CDR1 KGHSH, CDR2 LQKENI. V was cut by 1 base and J by 0 bases, with 16 bases left in between. DNA of the CDR3: TGTGCCAGCTCACCACGTCAGAGGCCAGGGGACTCTGGGGCCAACGTCCTGACTTTC. Residues: CASSPRQRPGDSGANVLTF.

The rearrangement links TRBV5-1 to TRBJ1-1; TRBD1 might be the D (5 bases). Germline-derived CDR1 and CDR2 are SGHRS and YFSETQ. The length of the CDR3 is 15 residues. Trimming shortened V by 5 bases and J by 1 base, and 15 bases separated the two germline ends. The CDR3 reads CASSRTGVQNTEAFF. CDR3 nucleotide sequence: TGCGCCAGCAGTCGTACAGGAGTCCAGAACACTGAAGCTTTCTTT. The entire variable domain, with the rest obtained from reference TRBV5-1 and TRBJ1-1, is as follows: KAGVTQTPRYLIKTRGQQVTLSCSPISGHRSVSWYQQTPGQGLQFLFEYFSETQRNKGNFPGRFSGRQFSNSRSEMNVSTLELGDSALYLCASSRTGVQNTEAFFGQGTRLTVV.

The rearrangement uses TRBV7-2 and TRBJ2-1, with D uncertain. Germline loops: CDR1 SGHTA, CDR2 FQGNSA. Between the trimmed V and J ends, which lost 1 base and 5 bases, there was a span of 15 bases. The CDR3 consists of 16 residues. CDR3 amino acids: CASSLVSPIVNNEQFF. CDR3 nucleotides: TGTGCCAGCAGCTTAGTATCCCCTATTGTAAACAATGAGCAGTTCTTC. Drawing the rest from reference TRBV7-2 and TRBJ2-1, the complete variable domain is GAGVSQSPSNKVTEKGKDVELRCDPISGHTALYWYRQSLGQGLEFLIYFQGNSAPDKSGLPSDRFSAERTGGSVSTLTIQRTQQEDSAVYLCASSLVSPIVNNEQFFGPGTRLTVL.

This sequence joins TRBV7-2 and TRBJ2-3; 12 bases line up with TRBD2. J was trimmed by 4 bases and V by 5 bases; bases with no gene match: 7. The germline CDR1 and CDR2 sequences are SGHTA and FQGNSA. This CDR3 is built from 16 residues. The CDR3 region has the DNA TGTGCCAGCAGCCCCCAGACTAGCGGGAGTTCAGATACGCAGTATTTT. Translating it yields CASSPQTSGSSDTQYF. Drawing the rest from reference TRBV7-2 and TRBJ2-3, the complete variable domain is GAGVSQSPSNKVTEKGKDVELRCDPISGHTALYWYRQSLGQGLEFLIYFQGNSAPDKSGLPSDRFSAERTGGSVSTLTIQRTQQEDSAVYLCASSPQTSGSSDTQYFGPGTRLTVL.

This chain joins TRBV12-5 and TRBJ2-1; D gene uncertain. CDR3 length: 12 residues. CDR1 and CDR2 (germline): LGHNT, FRNRAP. The ends were cut back, 6 bases at V and 9 bases at J, with 12 bases in the middle. CDR3 bases: TGTGCTAGTGGCCAGGAGACGACTGAGCAGTTCTTC. Translated: CASGQETTEQFF.

This clone was counted only a few times. V usage is TRBV19 and J usage is TRBJ1-5; D is undetermined. Trimming cost V 5 bases and J 4 bases, with 6 bases left between them. Germline lookup yields CDR1 LNHDA and CDR2 SQIVND (reference sequence). The CDR3 is made up of 12 amino acids. The CDR3 DNA is TGTGCCAGTAGTCAAGTGAATCAGCCCCAGCATTTT. It yields the protein CASSQVNQPQHF.

This clone was detected only once. This may come from a read error, since a much larger clone is one base off. Other nucleotide sequences in the sample specify the same CDR3. V usage is TRBV11-2 and J usage is TRBJ2-1, with D maybe TRBD2 (5 bases). Germline assignment: CDR1 SGHAT and CDR2 FQNNGV. The germline V and J ends were trimmed by 1 base and 4 bases, with 8 bases remaining between them. The CDR3 is 14 residues long. The DNA for the CDR3 is TGTGCCAGCAGCTTAGCGGGCGGGTACAATGAGCAGTTCTTC. Amino acids: CASSLAGGYNEQFF.

This rearrangement joins TRBV29-1 to TRBJ2-5, with 11 bases aligning to TRBD2. This CDR3 has 14 amino acids. The V segment lost 7 bases and the J segment 1 base; nucleotides outside the gene matches: 5. The germline CDR1 and CDR2 sequences are SQVTM and ANQGSEA. CDR3 protein: CSGKGLAVQETQYF. CDR3 nucleotide sequence: TGCAGCGGTAAGGGACTAGCGGTCCAAGAGACCCAGTACTTC. The full variable domain, its missing parts supplied by reference TRBV29-1 and TRBJ2-5, is SAVISQKPSRDICQRGTSLTIQCQVDSQVTMMFWYRQQPGQSLTLIATANQGSEATYESGFVIDKFPISRPNLTFSTLTVSNMSPEDSSIYLCSGKGLAVQETQYFGPGTRLLVL.

The chain joins TRBV1 to TRBJ1-6; the table's D call, TRBD1, has no DNA check behind it. TRBV1 is annotated as a pseudogene. The CDR3 contains 14 residues. CDR3 bases: TGCACCAGCAGCCATGGACAGGGGGATTCACCCCTCCACTTT. Protein sequence: CTSSHGQGDSPLHF.

This clone has more than one count but fewer than ten. The chain links TRBV5-1 to TRBJ2-5; D is unresolved. Deletions cut 0 bases from V and 5 bases from J, with 11 bases between. CDR3 size: 14 residues. Germline V gene lookup returns CDR1 SGHRS and CDR2 YFSETQ. The DNA for the CDR3 is TGCGCCAGCAGCTTGGCCTTATCGCCGGAGACCCAGTACTTC. This codes for CASSLALSPETQYF. The entire variable domain, with the rest obtained from reference TRBV5-1 and TRBJ2-5, is as follows: KAGVTQTPRYLIKTRGQQVTLSCSPISGHRSVSWYQQTPGQGLQFLFEYFSETQRNKGNFPGRFSGRQFSNSRSEMNVSTLELGDSALYLCASSLALSPETQYFGPGTRLLVL.

This chain uses TRBV28 with TRBJ1-5; D gene ambiguous. The ends were cut back, 6 bases at V and 7 bases at J, with 10 bases in the middle. Germline V gene data show CDR1 as MDHEN and CDR2 as SYDVKM. The CDR3 has 12 residues. The CDR3 region is CASRLNFQPQHF. DNA for the CDR3: TGTGCCAGCAGGTTAAATTTCCAGCCCCAGCATTTT.

The chain is built from TRBV11-2 and TRBJ1-1; D is unresolved. Deletions cut 5 bases from V and 1 base from J, with 11 bases between. This CDR3 spans 14 amino acids. The germline CDR1 and CDR2 sequences are SGHAT and FQNNGV. The CDR3 protein is CASSPRRGNTEAFF. The CDR3 nucleotides are TGTGCCAGCAGCCCCCGGCGGGGGAACACTGAAGCTTTCTTT.

Regarding this clone: The same CDR3 also results from other DNA sequences found in this sample. V usage is TRBV11-3 and J usage is TRBJ2-1; 7 positions agree with TRBD2. Unmatched junction bases numbered 2, after V lost 5 bases and J lost 1 base. Germline-derived CDR1 and CDR2 are SGHNT and YENEEA. The CDR3 is 14 amino acids. In DNA, the CDR3 is TGTGCCAGCAGCCTCGGGGGGTCCTACAATGAGCAGTTCTTC. Translating gives CASSLGGSYNEQFF.

The chain uses TRBV25-1 and TRBJ2-7, with TRBD1 matching over 8 bases. Per germline, CDR1 MGHDK and CDR2 SYGVNS. The CDR3 totals 13 residues. Germline trimming cut 7 bases from V and 4 bases from J; bases unmatched to any gene: 6. The CDR3 sequence: CASTPTGAYEQYF. CDR3 bases: TGTGCCAGCACGCCGACAGGGGCGTACGAGCAGTACTTC.

This clone was detected only a few times. The V and J genes are TRBV2 and TRBJ2-1; D remains ambiguous. CDR3 length: 16 amino acids. V lost 1 base, J lost 0 bases, and 10 bases lay in between. The germline gives CDR1 SNHLY, CDR2 FYNNEI. CDR3 protein: CASSEDPTRSYNEQFF. The CDR3 region has the DNA TGTGCCAGCAGTGAAGATCCTACCCGCTCCTACAATGAGCAGTTCTTC. The entire variable domain, with the rest obtained from reference TRBV2 and TRBJ2-1, is as follows: EPEVTQTPSHQVTQMGQEVILRCVPISNHLYFYWYRQILGQKVEFLVSFYNNEISEKSEIFDDQFSVERPDGSNFTLKIRSTKLEDSAMYFCASSEDPTRSYNEQFFGPGTRLTVL.

V and J are TRBV6-5 and TRBJ1-5; D perhaps matches TRBD1 (6 bases). Germline values: CDR1 MNHEY, CDR2 SVGAGI. This CDR3 has 15 amino acids. V dropped 6 bases and J dropped 0 bases, with 12 bases sitting between them. CDR3 nucleotides: TGTGCCAGCAGACGGACAGTCGATAGCAATCAGCCCCAGCATTTT. Its protein is CASRRTVDSNQPQHF.